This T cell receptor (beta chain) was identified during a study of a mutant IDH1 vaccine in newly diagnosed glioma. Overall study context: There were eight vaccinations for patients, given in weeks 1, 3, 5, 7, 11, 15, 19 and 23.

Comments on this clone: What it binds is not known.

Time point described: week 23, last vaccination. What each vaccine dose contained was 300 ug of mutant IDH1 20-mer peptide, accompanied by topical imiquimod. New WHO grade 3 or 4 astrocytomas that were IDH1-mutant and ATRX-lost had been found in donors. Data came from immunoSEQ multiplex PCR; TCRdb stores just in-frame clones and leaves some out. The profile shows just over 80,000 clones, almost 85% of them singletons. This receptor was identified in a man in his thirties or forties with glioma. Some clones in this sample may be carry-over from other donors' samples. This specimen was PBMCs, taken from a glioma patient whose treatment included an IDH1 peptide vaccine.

The CDR3 DNA sequence: TGTGCCAGCAGCCCCCCGGGGCGGCCCTACTACGAGCAGTACTTC. Translated, it gives CASSPPGRPYYEQYF. This chain uses TRBV7-7 with TRBJ2-7; D possibly matches TRBD1 or TRBD2 (5 bases each). The CDR3 has 15 residues. With 5 bases removed from V and 3 bases from J, the gap between germline ends came to 17 bases. In germline, CDR1 is SSHAT, CDR2 FNYEAQ (reference sequence). Complete variable domain (other parts from reference TRBV7-7 and TRBJ2-7): GAGVSQSPRYKVTKRGQDVTLRCDPISSHATLYWYQQALGQGPEFLTYFNYEAQPDKSGLPSDRFSAERPEGSISTLTIQRTEQRDSAMYRCASSPPGRPYYEQYFGPGTRLTVT.